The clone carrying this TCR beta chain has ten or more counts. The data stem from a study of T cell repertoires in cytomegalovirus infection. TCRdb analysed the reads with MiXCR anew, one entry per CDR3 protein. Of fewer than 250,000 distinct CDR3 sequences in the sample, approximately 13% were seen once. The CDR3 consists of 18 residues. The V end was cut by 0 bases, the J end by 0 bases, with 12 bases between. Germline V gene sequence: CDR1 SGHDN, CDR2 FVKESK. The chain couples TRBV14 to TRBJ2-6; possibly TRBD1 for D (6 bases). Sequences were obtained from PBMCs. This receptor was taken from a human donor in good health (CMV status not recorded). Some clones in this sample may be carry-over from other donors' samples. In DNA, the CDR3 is TGTGCCAGCAGCCAAGAGAGAGGGGGTAGCTCTGGGGCCAACGTCCTGACTTTC. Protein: CASSQERGGSSGANVLTF.